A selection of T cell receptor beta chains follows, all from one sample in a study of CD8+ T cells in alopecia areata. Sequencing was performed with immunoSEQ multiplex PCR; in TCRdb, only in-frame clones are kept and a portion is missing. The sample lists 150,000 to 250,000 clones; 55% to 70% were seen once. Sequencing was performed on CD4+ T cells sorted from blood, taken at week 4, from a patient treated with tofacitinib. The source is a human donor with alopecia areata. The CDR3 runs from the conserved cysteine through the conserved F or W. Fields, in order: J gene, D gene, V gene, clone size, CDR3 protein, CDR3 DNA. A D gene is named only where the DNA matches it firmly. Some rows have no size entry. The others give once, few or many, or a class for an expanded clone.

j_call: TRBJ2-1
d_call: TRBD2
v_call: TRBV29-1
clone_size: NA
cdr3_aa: CSVRPLAGARNEQFF
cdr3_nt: TGCAGCGTGAGGCCCCTAGCGGGGGCTAGGAATGAGCAGTTCTTC

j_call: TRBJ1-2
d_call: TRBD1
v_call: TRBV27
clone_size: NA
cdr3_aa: CASSFRGDFYGYTF
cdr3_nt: TGTGCCAGCAGTTTCAGGGGGGACTTCTATGGCTACACCTTC

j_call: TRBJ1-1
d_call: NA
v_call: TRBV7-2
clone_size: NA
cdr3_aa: CASSIPGRYTEAFF
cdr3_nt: TGTGCCAGCAGCATACCGGGACGTTACACTGAAGCTTTCTTT

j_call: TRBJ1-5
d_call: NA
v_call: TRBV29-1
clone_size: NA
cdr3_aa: CSAGEQINQPQHF
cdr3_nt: TGCAGCGCCGGCGAACAGATCAATCAGCCCCAGCATTTT

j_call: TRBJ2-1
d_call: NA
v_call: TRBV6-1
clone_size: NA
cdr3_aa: CASRELHEQFF
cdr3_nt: TGTGCCAGCAGGGAATTGCATGAGCAGTTCTTC

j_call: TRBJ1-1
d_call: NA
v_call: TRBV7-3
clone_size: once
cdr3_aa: CASSLAGVNTEAFF
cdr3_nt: TGTGCCAGCAGCCTGGCAGGGGTGAACACTGAAGCTTTCTTT

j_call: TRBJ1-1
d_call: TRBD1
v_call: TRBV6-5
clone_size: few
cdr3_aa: CASSYGTGVTEAFF
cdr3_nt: TGTGCCAGCAGTTACGGGACAGGGGTCACTGAAGCTTTCTTT

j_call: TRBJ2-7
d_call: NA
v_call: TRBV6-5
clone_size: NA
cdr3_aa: CASRGSGVGEQYF
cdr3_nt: TGTGCCAGCAGAGGTTCGGGTGTCGGCGAGCAGTACTTC

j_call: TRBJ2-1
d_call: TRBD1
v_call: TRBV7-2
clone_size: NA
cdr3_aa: CASSLATGALAYNEQFF
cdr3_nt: TGTGCCAGCAGCTTGGCGACAGGGGCGTTAGCCTACAATGAGCAGTTCTTC

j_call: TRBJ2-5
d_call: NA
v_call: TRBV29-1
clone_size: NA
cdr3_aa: CSVAGKHAETQYF
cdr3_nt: TGCAGCGTCGCCGGTAAACACGCAGAGACCCAGTACTTC

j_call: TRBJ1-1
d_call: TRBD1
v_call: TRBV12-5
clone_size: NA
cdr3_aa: CASVLTGDTEAFF
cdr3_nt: TGTGCTAGTGTTCTAACAGGGGACACTGAAGCTTTCTTT

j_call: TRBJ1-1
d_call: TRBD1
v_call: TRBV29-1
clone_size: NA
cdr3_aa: CSVVVRGGQANTEAFF
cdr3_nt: TGCAGCGTTGTTGTCCGGGGTGGACAGGCCAACACTGAAGCTTTCTTT

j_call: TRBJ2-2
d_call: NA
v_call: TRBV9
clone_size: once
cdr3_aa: CASTIDSTGELFF
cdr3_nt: TGTGCCAGCACCATAGACAGCACCGGGGAGCTGTTTTTT

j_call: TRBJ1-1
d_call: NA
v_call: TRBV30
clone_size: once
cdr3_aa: CAFLRQWGTEAFF
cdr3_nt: TGTGCCTTCCTCAGACAGTGGGGCACTGAAGCTTTCTTT

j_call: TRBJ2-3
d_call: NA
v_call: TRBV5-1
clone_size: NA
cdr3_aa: CASSLALTAYTDTQYF
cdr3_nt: TGCGCCAGCAGCTTGGCCTTAACCGCTTACACAGATACGCAGTATTTT

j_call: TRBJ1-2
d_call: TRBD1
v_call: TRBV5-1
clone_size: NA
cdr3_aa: CASSSDQGDYGYTF
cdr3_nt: TGCGCCAGCAGCTCAGATCAGGGGGACTATGGCTACACCTTC

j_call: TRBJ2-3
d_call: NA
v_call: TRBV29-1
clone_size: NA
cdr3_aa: CSVDQRTDTQYF
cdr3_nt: TGCAGCGTTGACCAGCGCACAGATACGCAGTATTTT

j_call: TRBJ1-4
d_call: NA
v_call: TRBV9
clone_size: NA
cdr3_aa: CASSATGAGEKLFF
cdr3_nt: TGTGCCAGCAGCGCGACCGGGGCCGGTGAAAAACTGTTTTTT

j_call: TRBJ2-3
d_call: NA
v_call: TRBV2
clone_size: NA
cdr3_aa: CASSRDASTDTQYF
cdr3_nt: TGTGCCAGCAGCCGGGACGCCAGCACAGATACGCAGTATTTT

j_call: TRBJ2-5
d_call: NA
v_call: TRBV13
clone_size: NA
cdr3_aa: CASSLGLETQYF
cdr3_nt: TGTGCCAGCAGCTTAGGCTTGGAGACCCAGTACTTC

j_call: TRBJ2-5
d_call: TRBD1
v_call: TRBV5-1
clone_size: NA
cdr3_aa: CASSQGTGGVETQYF
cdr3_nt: TGCGCCAGCAGCCAAGGGACAGGGGGCGTCGAGACCCAGTACTTC

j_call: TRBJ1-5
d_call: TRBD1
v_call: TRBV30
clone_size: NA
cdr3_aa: CAWSVTGVQPQHF
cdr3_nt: TGTGCCTGGAGCGTAACAGGGGTCCAGCCCCAGCATTTT

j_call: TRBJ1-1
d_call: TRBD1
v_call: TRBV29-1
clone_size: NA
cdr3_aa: CSVLRTGTEAFF
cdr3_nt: TGCAGCGTACTTCGGACAGGCACTGAAGCTTTCTTT

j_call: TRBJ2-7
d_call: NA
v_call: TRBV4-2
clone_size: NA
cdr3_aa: CASSQEMNSYEQYF
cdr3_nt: TGTGCCAGCAGCCAAGAGATGAACTCCTACGAGCAGTACTTC

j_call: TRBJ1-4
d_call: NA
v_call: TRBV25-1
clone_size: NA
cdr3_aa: CASSIRRTTNEKLFF
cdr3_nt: TGTGCCAGCAGTATTCGACGGACAACTAATGAAAAACTGTTTTTT

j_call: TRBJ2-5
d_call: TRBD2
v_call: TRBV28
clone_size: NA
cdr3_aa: CASSTPTSGLETQYF
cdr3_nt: TGTGCCAGCAGCACCCCGACTAGCGGGTTGGAGACCCAGTACTTC

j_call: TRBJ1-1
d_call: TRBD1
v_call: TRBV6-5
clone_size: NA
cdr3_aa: CASSYRQGQAFF
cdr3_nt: TGTGCCAGCAGTTATAGACAGGGTCAGGCTTTCTTT

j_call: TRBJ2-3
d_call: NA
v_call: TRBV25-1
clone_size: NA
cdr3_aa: CASATVGWNTDTQYF
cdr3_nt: TGTGCCAGCGCCACTGTAGGGTGGAACACAGATACGCAGTATTTT

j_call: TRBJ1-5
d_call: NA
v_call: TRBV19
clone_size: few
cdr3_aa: CASSRYGQGPNQPQHF
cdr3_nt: TGTGCCAGTAGCCGCTACGGGCAGGGCCCCAATCAGCCCCAGCATTTT

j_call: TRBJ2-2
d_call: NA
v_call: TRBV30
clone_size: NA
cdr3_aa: CAWRWGRPNTGELFF
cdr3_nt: TGTGCCTGGAGATGGGGCAGACCGAACACCGGGGAGCTGTTTTTT

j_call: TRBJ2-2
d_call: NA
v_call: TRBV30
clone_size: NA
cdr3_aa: CAWSVRREAGELFF
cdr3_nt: TGTGCCTGGAGTGTACGCAGGGAGGCCGGGGAGCTGTTTTTT

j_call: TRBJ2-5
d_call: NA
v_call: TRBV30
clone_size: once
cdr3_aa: CAWSVLSQETQYF
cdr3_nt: TGTGCCTGGAGTGTACTGTCCCAAGAGACCCAGTACTTC

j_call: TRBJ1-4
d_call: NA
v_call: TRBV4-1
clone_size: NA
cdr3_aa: CASSQGQGQGEKLFF
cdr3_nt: TGCGCCAGCAGCCAAGGGCAGGGGCAGGGGGAAAAACTGTTTTTT

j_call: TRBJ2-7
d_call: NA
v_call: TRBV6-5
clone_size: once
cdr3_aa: CASSSTRLGEQYF
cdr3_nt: TGTGCCAGCAGTTCCACTCGATTGGGGGAGCAGTACTTC

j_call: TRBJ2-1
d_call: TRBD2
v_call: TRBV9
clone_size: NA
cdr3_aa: CASSVGSSGGAGEQFF
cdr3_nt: TGTGCCAGCAGCGTAGGATCTAGCGGGGGGGCTGGCGAGCAGTTCTTC

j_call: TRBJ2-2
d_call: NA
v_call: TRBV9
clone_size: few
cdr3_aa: CASSTGALTGELFF
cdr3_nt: TGTGCCAGCAGCACAGGAGCCCTCACCGGGGAGCTGTTTTTT

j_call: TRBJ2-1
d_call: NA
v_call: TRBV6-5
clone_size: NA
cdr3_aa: CASSTRTTYNEQFF
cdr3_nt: TGTGCCAGCAGTACCCGGACAACCTACAATGAGCAGTTCTTC

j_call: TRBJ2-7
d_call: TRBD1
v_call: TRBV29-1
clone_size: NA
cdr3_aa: CSVGPKQGAYEQYF
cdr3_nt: TGCAGCGTTGGTCCGAAGCAGGGGGCATACGAGCAGTACTTC

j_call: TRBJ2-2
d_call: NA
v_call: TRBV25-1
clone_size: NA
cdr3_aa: CASSELGRNTGELFF
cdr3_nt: TGTGCCAGCAGTGAATTAGGCCGGAACACCGGGGAGCTGTTTTTT

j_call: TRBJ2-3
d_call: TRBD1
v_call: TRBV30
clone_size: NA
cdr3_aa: CAWMGQGLGEDTQYF
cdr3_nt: TGTGCCTGGATGGGACAGGGGCTGGGGGAAGATACGCAGTATTTT

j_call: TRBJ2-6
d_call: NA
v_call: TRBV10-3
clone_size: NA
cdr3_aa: CAISQAGANVLTF
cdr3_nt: TGTGCCATCAGCCAAGCGGGGGCCAACGTCCTGACTTTC

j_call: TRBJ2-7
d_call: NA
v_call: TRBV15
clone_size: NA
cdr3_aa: CATSRDLGRAYEQYF
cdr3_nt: TGTGCCACCAGCAGAGATTTGGGCAGAGCCTACGAGCAGTACTTC